This T cell receptor (beta chain) appears in the sequencing data of a study of blood T cell repertoires in COVID-19. This clone was observed a single time. Trimming left V 1 base short and J 11 bases short, with 9 bases between. The CDR3 has 13 amino acids. Germline V lookup: CDR1 MNHEY, CDR2 SMNVEV (reference sequence). The data were produced by immunoSEQ multiplex PCR, yet TCRdb's version contains in-frame clones alone and is incomplete. The table records about 180,000 clones, 89% of them present only once. The clonotype comes from a young man who had recovered from COVID-19. The sample comprised peripheral blood. The genes are TRBV27 and TRBJ1-6; the D gene is possibly TRBD1 (6 bases). In DNA form, the CDR3 reads TGTGCCAGCAGTTTATTCAGGGACACACCCCTCCACTTT. Amino acids: CASSLFRDTPLHF.